These 4 T cell receptor beta chains were sequenced from one sample in a study of immune evolution from preneoplasia to lung adenocarcinoma. TCRdb's copy holds only in-frame clones and misses some; the assay was immunoSEQ multiplex PCR. The data show about 12,000 clones, with approximately 81% seen just once and about 4% held by the top ten. The sequenced sample consisted of FFPE tissue from an adenomatous hyperplasia lung lesion. As for subset: atypical adenomatous hyperplasia (AAH), lung preneoplasia. The receptors derive from a person aged 45-69 years with lung adenocarcinoma.

The V call is TRBV4-2, the J call TRBJ2-3, with D perhaps TRBD1 or TRBD2 (6 bases each). The CDR3 runs to 15 residues. Germline CDR1 reads LGHNA; CDR2 reads YNFKEQ. V lost 3 bases and J lost 5, with 15 bases in between. CDR3 coding DNA: TGTGCCAGCAGCCAGGGGAAGGGGGGCGAAGATACGCAGTATTTT. Its protein product is CASSQGKGGEDTQYF.

The chain employs TRBV2 and TRBJ2-5; 7 bases match TRBD2. V trimming: 4 bases; J trimming: 4 bases; junction bases outside the gene matches: 9. The CDR3 is 15 residues long. The germline V gene has CDR1 SNHLY and CDR2 FYNNEI. CDR3 bases: TGTGCCAGCAGTGTACTAGCGAACAGAGGAGAGACCCAGTACTTC. Translating gives CASSVLANRGETQYF.

The chain uses TRBV18 and TRBJ2-2; 11 bases line up with TRBD2. Germline V lookup: CDR1 KGHSH, CDR2 LQKENI. This CDR3 has 17 amino acids. The V segment lost 3 bases and the J segment 2 bases; nucleotides outside the gene matches: 5. For the CDR3, the DNA is TGTGCCAGCTCACCGTCTAGCGGGAGGCCCAACACCGGGGAGCTGTTTTTT. Translation gives CASSPSSGRPNTGELFF.

The chain employs TRBV28 and TRBJ2-1; D ambiguous. The CDR3 spans 12 residues. The germline V and J ends were trimmed by 4 bases and 12 bases, with 13 bases remaining between them. Germline CDR1 is MDHEN and CDR2 is SYDVKM. The CDR3 nucleotides read TGTGCCAGCAGTTACTTTGACATGGGGCAGTTCTTC. Amino acids: CASSYFDMGQFF. The entire variable domain, with the rest obtained from reference TRBV28 and TRBJ2-1, is as follows: DVKVTQSSRYLVKRTGEKVFLECVQDMDHENMFWYRQDPGLGLRLIYFSYDVKMKEKGDIPEGYSVSREKKERFSLILESASTNQTSMYLCASSYFDMGQFFGPGTRLTVL.